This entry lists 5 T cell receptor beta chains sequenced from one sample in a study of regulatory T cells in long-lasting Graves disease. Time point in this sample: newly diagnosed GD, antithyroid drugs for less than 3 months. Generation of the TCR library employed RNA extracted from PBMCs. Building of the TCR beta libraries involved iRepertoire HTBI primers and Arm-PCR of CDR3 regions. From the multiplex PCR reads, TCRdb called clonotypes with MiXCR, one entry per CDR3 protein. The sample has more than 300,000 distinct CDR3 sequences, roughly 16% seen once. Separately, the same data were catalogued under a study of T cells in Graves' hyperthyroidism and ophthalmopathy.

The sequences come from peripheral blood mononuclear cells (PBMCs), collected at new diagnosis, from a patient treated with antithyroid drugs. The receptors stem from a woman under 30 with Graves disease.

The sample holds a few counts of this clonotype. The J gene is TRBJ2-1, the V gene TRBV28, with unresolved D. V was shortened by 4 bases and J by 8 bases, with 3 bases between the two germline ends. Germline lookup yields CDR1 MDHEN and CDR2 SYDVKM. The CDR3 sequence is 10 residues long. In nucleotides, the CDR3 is TGTGCCAGCAGTTCTCATGAGCAGTTCTTC. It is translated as CASSSHEQFF. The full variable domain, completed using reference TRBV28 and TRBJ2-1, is DVKVTQSSRYLVKRTGEKVFLECVQDMDHENMFWYRQDPGLGLRLIYFSYDVKMKEKGDIPEGYSVSREKKERFSLILESASTNQTSMYLCASSSHEQFFGPGTRLTVL.

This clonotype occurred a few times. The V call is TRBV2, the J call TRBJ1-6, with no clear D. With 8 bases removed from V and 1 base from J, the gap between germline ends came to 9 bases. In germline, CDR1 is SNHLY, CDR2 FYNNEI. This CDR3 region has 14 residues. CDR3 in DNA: TGTGCCAGCGAATCACGGTCCTATAATTCACCCCTCCACTTT. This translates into CASESRSYNSPLHF.

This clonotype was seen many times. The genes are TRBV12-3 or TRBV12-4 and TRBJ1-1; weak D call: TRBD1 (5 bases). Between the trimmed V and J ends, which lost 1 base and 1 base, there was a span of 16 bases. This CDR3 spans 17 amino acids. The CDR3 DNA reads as TGTGCCAGCAGTTTAGGCAGGACACTTTACCAGAACACTGAAGCTTTCTTT. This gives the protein CASSLGRTLYQNTEAFF.

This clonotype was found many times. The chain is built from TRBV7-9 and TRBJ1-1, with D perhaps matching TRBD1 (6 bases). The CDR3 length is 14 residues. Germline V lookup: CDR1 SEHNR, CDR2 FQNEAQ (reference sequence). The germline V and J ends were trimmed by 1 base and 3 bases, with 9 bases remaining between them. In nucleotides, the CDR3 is TGTGCCAGCAGCTTAGGAAGACAGGACACTGAAGCTTTCTTT. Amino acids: CASSLGRQDTEAFF.

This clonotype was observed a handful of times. The CDR3 region has the DNA TGTGCCAGCAGCTTTAGCGGGAGCAGCACAGATACGCAGTATTTT. Encoded protein: CASSFSGSSTDTQYF. The genes are TRBV6-2 or TRBV6-3 and TRBJ2-3; TRBD2 matches 9 bases. This CDR3 contains 15 residues. The trim removed 6 bases at V and 0 bases at J, leaving 4 bases unmatched. Germline-derived CDR1 and CDR2 are MNHEY and SVGEGT.